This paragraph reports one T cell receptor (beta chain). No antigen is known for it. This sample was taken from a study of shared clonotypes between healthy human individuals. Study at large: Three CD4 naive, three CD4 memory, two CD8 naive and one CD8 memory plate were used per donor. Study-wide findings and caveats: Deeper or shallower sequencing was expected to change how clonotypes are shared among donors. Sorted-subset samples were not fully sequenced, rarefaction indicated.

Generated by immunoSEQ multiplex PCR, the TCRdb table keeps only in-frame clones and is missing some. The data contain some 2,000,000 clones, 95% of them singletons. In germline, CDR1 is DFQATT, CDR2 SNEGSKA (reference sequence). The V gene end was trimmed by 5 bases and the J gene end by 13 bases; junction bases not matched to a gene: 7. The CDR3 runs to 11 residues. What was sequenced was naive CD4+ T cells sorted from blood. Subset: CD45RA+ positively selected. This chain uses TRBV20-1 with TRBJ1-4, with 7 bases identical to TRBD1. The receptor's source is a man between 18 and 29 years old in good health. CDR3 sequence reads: CSAGGQSGLFF. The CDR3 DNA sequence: TGCAGTGCTGGGGGACAGTCGGGACTGTTTTTT.